A selection of T cell receptor beta chains follows, all from one sample in a study of cytomegalovirus exposure and HLA in healthy donors. Libraries were prepared by immunoSEQ multiplex PCR; TCRdb keeps only in-frame clonotypes and omits some of them. Here the sample spans about 70,000 clones, around 70% being singletons. Sequencing was done on a sample of PBMCs. The receptors come from a human donor in good health. The CDR3 runs from the conserved cysteine through the conserved F or W. The D gene is left open where the match is weak. Size values are once, few and many counts, or a class for expanded clones, and some rows have none.

CDR3aa,CDR3nt,abundance,j_gene,v_gene,d_gene
CASSNRGGAFF,TGTGCCAGCAGTAACAGGGGTGGAGCTTTCTTT,NA,TRBJ1-1,TRBV6-5,TRBD1
CASRTGAQPQHF,TGTGCCAGCAGAACAGGGGCTCAGCCCCAGCATTTT,NA,TRBJ1-5,TRBV6-6,TRBD1
CAGELAGSTGELFF,TGTGCCGGAGAACTAGCGGGCAGCACCGGGGAGCTGTTTTTT,NA,TRBJ2-2,TRBV2,TRBD2
CASSTLGDTQYF,TGTGCCAGTAGTACTCTAGGCGATACGCAGTATTTT,NA,TRBJ2-3,TRBV19,NA
CASSFRTGPTGELFF,TGTGCCAGCAGTTTTCGGACAGGGCCCACCGGGGAGCTGTTTTTT,NA,TRBJ2-2,TRBV27,TRBD1
CASSLGGRGSYEQYF,TGTGCCAGCAGCTTAGGAGGGAGAGGGTCCTACGAGCAGTACTTC,NA,TRBJ2-7,TRBV13,NA
CATDGDRGDTEAFF,TGTGCCACCGATGGAGACAGGGGAGACACTGAAGCTTTCTTT,NA,TRBJ1-1,TRBV11-2,TRBD1
CASTRTGDTEAFF,TGTGCCAGCACCCGGACAGGGGACACTGAAGCTTTCTTT,few,TRBJ1-1,TRBV27,TRBD1
CASSEMTGSGNTIYF,TGTGCCAGCAGCGAAATGACAGGCTCCGGAAACACCATATATTTT,NA,TRBJ1-3,TRBV6-1,NA
CASSVGREGGYTF,TGTGCCAGCAGCGTAGGCAGGGAGGGTGGCTACACCTTC,once,TRBJ1-2,TRBV9,NA
CASSLSLLAGGEQYF,TGCGCCAGCAGCTTGTCCTTACTAGCGGGCGGCGAGCAGTACTTC,NA,TRBJ2-7,TRBV5-1,TRBD2
CASTPSGRAGNEQFF,TGTGCCAGCACCCCTAGCGGGAGGGCGGGAAATGAGCAGTTCTTC,NA,TRBJ2-1,TRBV27,TRBD2
CASSPRPGQADYEQYF,TGTGCCAGCAGCCCTCGCCCGGGACAGGCCGACTACGAGCAGTACTTC,few,TRBJ2-7,TRBV7-8,TRBD1
CASGSGRGDEQFF,TGTGCCAGCGGGAGCGGGAGGGGGGATGAGCAGTTCTTC,NA,TRBJ2-1,TRBV2,TRBD2
CASSGGTEVVQEQYF,TGTGCCAGCAGTGGGGGGACAGAAGTTGTTCAGGAGCAGTACTTC,few,TRBJ2-7,TRBV25-1,TRBD1
CASRPTSDQPQHF,TGTGCCAGCAGGCCCACATCCGATCAGCCCCAGCATTTT,NA,TRBJ1-5,TRBV6-5,NA
CASRLGATDTQYF,TGTGCCAGCAGACTTGGGGCCACAGATACGCAGTATTTT,few,TRBJ2-3,TRBV25-1,NA
CASSRDSWGNQPQHF,TGTGCCAGCAGCCGGGACAGCTGGGGCAATCAGCCCCAGCATTTT,few,TRBJ1-5,TRBV5-5,TRBD1
CASSPGTSGSRRETQYF,TGTGCCAGCAGCCCCGGGACTAGCGGGAGTCGAAGAGAGACCCAGTACTTC,NA,TRBJ2-5,TRBV14,TRBD2
CASSLVAGGYNEQFF,TGCGCCAGCAGCTTGGTTGCGGGAGGTTACAATGAGCAGTTCTTC,few,TRBJ2-1,TRBV5-1,TRBD2
CAWSDPIRQARGAYSNQPQHF,TGTGCCTGGAGTGACCCGATCCGACAGGCGCGGGGGGCTTATAGCAATCAGCCCCAGCATTTT,NA,TRBJ1-5,TRBV30,NA
CASSLGLSYNEQFF,TGCGCCAGCAGCCTAGGACTGTCCTACAATGAGCAGTTCTTC,NA,TRBJ2-1,TRBV4-1,NA
CAWGDRHYEQYF,TGTGCCTGGGGCGACAGACACTACGAGCAGTACTTC,once,TRBJ2-7,TRBV30,NA
CASSTIRGEAFF,TGTGCCAGTAGTACCATCAGGGGGGAAGCTTTCTTT,NA,TRBJ1-1,TRBV19,TRBD1
CASSDSGSTRADTQYF,TGTGCCAGCAGTGACTCGGGAAGTACTAGGGCAGATACGCAGTATTTT,few,TRBJ2-3,TRBV6-4,NA
CASSEYSGLGGYTF,TGTGCCAGCAGTGAATATTCAGGGCTGGGGGGCTACACCTTC,NA,TRBJ1-2,TRBV25-1,NA
CASSSTTGSGYGYTF,TGTGCCAGCAGCTCTACGACAGGGAGCGGCTATGGCTACACCTTC,NA,TRBJ1-2,TRBV5-4,TRBD1
CASSRQGVDTEAFF,TGTGCCAGCAGTAGACAGGGCGTGGACACTGAAGCTTTCTTT,few,TRBJ1-1,TRBV6-6,TRBD1
CASSRTSGRYEQYF,TGTGCCAGCAGCCGGACTAGCGGGAGGTACGAGCAGTACTTC,NA,TRBJ2-7,TRBV5-4,TRBD2
CASSQGGSYEQYF,TGTGCCAGCTCCCAAGGAGGGAGCTACGAGCAGTACTTC,NA,TRBJ2-7,TRBV5-6,NA
CASSSGISYEQYF,TGTGCCAGTAGTTCCGGGATTTCCTACGAGCAGTACTTC,NA,TRBJ2-7,TRBV19,NA
CASSQRTGTGDSYEQYF,TGCGCCAGCAGCCAACGTACTGGGACAGGGGACTCCTACGAGCAGTACTTC,few,TRBJ2-7,TRBV4-1,TRBD1